This TCR beta chain is drawn from a study of shared clonotypes between healthy human individuals. V lost 5 bases to trimming and J lost 0 bases, with 11 bases between them. The germline CDR1 and CDR2 sequences are MRHNA and SNTAGT. The CDR3 sequence is 15 residues long. Clones were sequenced by immunoSEQ multiplex PCR, and TCRdb holds only the in-frame ones, with some missing. The sample holds approximately 1.4 million clones, nearly 99% seen once. This clonotype originated in a man younger than 40 in good health. The chain recombines TRBV6-4 with TRBJ2-1; TRBD2 is a possible D gene (6 bases). Sample: naive CD4+ T cells sorted from blood. Subset of the sample: CD45RA+ positively selected. The CDR3 DNA follows: TGTGCCAGCAGTCCTATTAGCGGCTCCTACAATGAGCAGTTCTTC. This codes for CASSPISGSYNEQFF.